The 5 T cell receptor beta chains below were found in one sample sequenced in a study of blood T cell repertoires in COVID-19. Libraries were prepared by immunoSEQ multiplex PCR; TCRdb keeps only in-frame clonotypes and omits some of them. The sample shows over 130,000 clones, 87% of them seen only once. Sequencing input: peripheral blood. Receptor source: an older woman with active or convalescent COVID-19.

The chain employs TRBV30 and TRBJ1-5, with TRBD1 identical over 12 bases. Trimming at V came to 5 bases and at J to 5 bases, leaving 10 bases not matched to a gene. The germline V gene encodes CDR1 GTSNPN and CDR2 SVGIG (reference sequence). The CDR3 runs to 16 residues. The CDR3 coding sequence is TGTGCCTGGGGGACAGGGGGCTACGTCGGTGATCAGCCCCAGCATTTT. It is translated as CAWGTGGYVGDQPQHF.

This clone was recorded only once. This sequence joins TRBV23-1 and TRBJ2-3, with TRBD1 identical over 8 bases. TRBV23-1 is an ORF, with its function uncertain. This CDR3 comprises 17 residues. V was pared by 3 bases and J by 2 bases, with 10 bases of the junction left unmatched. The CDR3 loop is CASSHPPGQEHTDTQYF. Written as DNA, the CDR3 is TGCGCCAGCAGTCACCCCCCGGGACAGGAACACACAGATACGCAGTATTTT.

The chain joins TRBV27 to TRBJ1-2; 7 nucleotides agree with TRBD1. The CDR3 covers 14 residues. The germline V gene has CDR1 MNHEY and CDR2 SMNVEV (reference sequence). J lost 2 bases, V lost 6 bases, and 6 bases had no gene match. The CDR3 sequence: CASRRDSGNYGYTF. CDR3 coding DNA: TGTGCCAGCAGGCGGGACAGTGGCAACTATGGCTACACCTTC.

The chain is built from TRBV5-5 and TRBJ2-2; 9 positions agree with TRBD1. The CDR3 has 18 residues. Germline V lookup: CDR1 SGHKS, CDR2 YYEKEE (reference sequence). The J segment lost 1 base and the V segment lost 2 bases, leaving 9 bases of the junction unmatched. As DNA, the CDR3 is TGTGCCAGCAGCTTCCATTCGCAGGGACAGGGGAACACCGGGGAGCTGTTTTTT. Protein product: CASSFHSQGQGNTGELFF.

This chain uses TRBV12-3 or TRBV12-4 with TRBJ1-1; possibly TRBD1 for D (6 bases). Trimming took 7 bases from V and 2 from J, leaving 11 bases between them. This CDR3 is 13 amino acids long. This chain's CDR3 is CASIGGANTEAFF. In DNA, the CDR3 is TGTGCCAGCATTGGGGGGGCTAACACTGAAGCTTTCTTT.